Listed here is a single TCR beta chain. The CDR3 length is 14 residues. Germline CDR1 LGHNA, CDR2 YNFKEQ. V was cut by 4 bases and J by 2 bases, with 11 bases left in between. Data came from immunoSEQ multiplex PCR; TCRdb stores just in-frame clones and leaves some out. Here the sample spans some 370,000 clones, about 80% being singletons. The sample comes from a study of Ad26.COV2.S vaccination and SARS-CoV-2 variants. Study overall: Within the COV1001 Ad26.COV2.S trial arm, the donor was enrolled.

As for treatment: about 20 received Ad26.COV2.S at low or high dose, single or two shots; about five received placebo; per-sample allocation not given. After the first vaccine or placebo injection, samples were drawn on day 63. In the vaccine, an Ad26 vector expressed the SARS-CoV-2 spike of the Wuhan strain. V usage is TRBV4-2 and J usage is TRBJ1-1; no clear D. The sample here was peripheral blood, taken in a trial of Ad26.COV2.S vaccine versus placebo. This receptor was obtained from a person between 18 and 65 years old who received the Ad26.COV2.S COVID-19 vaccine or a placebo. For the CDR3, the DNA is TGTGCCAGCAGCCCTAATACAGTTAACACTGAAGCTTTCTTT. Encoded protein: CASSPNTVNTEAFF.